The 7 T cell receptor beta chains listed next were all sequenced from one sample in a study of shared clonotypes between healthy human individuals (dated by TCRdb to the early 2020s). Library construction relied on the immunoSEQ multiplex PCR assay. Not all clones reach the TCRdb copy of this immuneACCESS table, which keeps in-frame sequences only. Checked studies attribute under half of the gap to unresolved V genes and leave the rest unexplained. This sample lists some 470,000 clones; about 79% were detected once. Under 15% of the sample rests with the top ten. Sequencing was performed on PBMCs. These receptor sequences come from a woman aged 40 to 50 in good health. Some clones in this sample may be carry-over from other donors' samples.

This clone was observed once. The J gene is TRBJ2-7, the V gene TRBV10-3; perhaps TRBD1 as D (7 bases). The CDR3 runs to 13 residues. CDR1 is ENHRY and CDR2 is SYGVKD in the germline V gene. Trimming stripped 3 bases from V and 4 bases from J, with 10 bases between. CDR3 amino acids: CAISESGGYEQYF. The CDR3 DNA reads as TGTGCCATCAGTGAATCAGGGGGGTACGAGCAGTACTTC.

The chain carries TRBV19 and TRBJ1-4, with 8 bases that match TRBD1. The V gene end was trimmed by 5 bases and the J gene end by 8 bases; junction bases not matched to a gene: 1. CDR1 LNHDA and CDR2 SQIVND come from the germline V gene (reference sequence). The CDR3 runs to 12 residues. DNA for the CDR3: TGTGCCAGTAGTCACAGGGGGGAAAAACTGTTTTTT. Amino acid sequence: CASSHRGEKLFF.

This sequence joins TRBV9 and TRBJ2-5, with 8 bases matching TRBD1. This CDR3 is 16 amino acids long. V shed 2 bases, J shed 5 bases, and the junction held 11 bases outside the gene matches. Looked up from germline, CDR1 is SGDLS and CDR2 is YYNGEE. CDR3 coding DNA: TGTGCCAGCAGCGTCGACCCCGCAGGGGGCAGGGAGACCCAGTACTTC. This encodes CASSVDPAGGRETQYF.

The J gene is TRBJ2-7, the V gene TRBV27; the match to TRBD2 covers 7 bases. The CDR3 is made up of 14 amino acids. CDR1 and CDR2 from the germline V gene are MNHEY and SMNVEV (reference sequence). The ends lost 2 bases at V and 2 bases at J; junction bases unmatched: 3. This CDR3 is CASSLRGRAYEQYF. The CDR3 region has the DNA TGTGCCAGCAGTTTACGGGGGAGGGCCTACGAGCAGTACTTC.

The chain joins TRBV7-6 to TRBJ2-1; no definite D call. The CDR3 is 17 residues long. V was shortened by 0 bases and J by 0 bases, with 12 bases between the two germline ends. The germline V gene encodes CDR1 SGHVS and CDR2 FNYEAQ. In DNA form, the CDR3 reads TGTGCCAGCAGCTTAGCGACCCCGGATAGCTCCTACAATGAGCAGTTCTTC. Its protein product is CASSLATPDSSYNEQFF.

The rearrangement links TRBV6-5 to TRBJ2-1; possibly TRBD2 for D (5 bases). Germline-derived CDR1 and CDR2 are MNHEY and SVGAGI. The CDR3 totals 16 residues. Trimming removed 1 base at V and 7 bases at J, with 17 bases between. In DNA form, the CDR3 reads TGTGCCAGCAGTTACTTGGGTCCTGGGAGAGGAAATGAGCAGTTCTTC. The encoded protein is CASSYLGPGRGNEQFF.

This chain uses TRBV11-3 with TRBJ2-5; the D gene could be TRBD1 or TRBD2 (5 bases each). This CDR3 spans 15 amino acids. Germline CDR1 and CDR2: SGHNT and YENEEA. The V end lost 1 base, the J end lost 2 bases, and 11 bases lay between the germline ends. DNA for the CDR3: TGTGCCAGCAGCTTAGGGGGACCATCGCAAGAGACCCAGTACTTC. This sequence encodes CASSLGGPSQETQYF.